The source of this T cell receptor beta chain is a study of control samples from healthy donors and cancer patients. TCRdb keeps only in-frame clones here, not all; method: immunoSEQ multiplex PCR. This sample has about 110,000 clones; approximately 88% occur once, and the top ten carry around 3.5%. The germline gives CDR1 LNHDA, CDR2 SQIVND (reference sequence). The J segment lost 5 bases and the V segment lost 8 bases, leaving 4 bases of the junction unmatched. The CDR3 loop spans 14 amino acids. The sample taken for sequencing was PBMCs. The rearrangement joins TRBV19 to TRBJ2-1, with 12 positions matching TRBD2. The clonotype originates from a woman in her fifties or sixties with lung cancer. The CDR3 reads CASASGRENNEQFF. The CDR3 coding sequence is TGTGCCAGTGCTAGCGGGAGGGAAAACAATGAGCAGTTCTTC.